Listed here are 11 T cell receptor beta chains from one sample, sequenced in a study of radiotherapy plus CTLA-4 blockade in lung cancer. Repertoires were generated with immunoSEQ multiplex PCR, while TCRdb's copy carries only in-frame clones and drops some. The sample has over 100,000 clones, about four fifths seen once. Specimen: peripheral blood, collected from a patient treated with radiotherapy plus ipilimumab. The receptors here all came from a human donor with non-small cell lung cancer that progressed on radiotherapy plus ipilimumab. Some clones in this sample may be carry-over from other donors' samples.

This chain uses TRBV2 with TRBJ1-1; D gene unclear. Germline CDR1 is SNHLY and CDR2 is FYNNEI. The ends were cut back, 0 bases at V and 1 base at J, with 3 bases in the middle. This CDR3 region has 13 residues. CDR3 nucleotides: TGTGCCAGCAGTGAAGCAGGGAACACTGAAGCTTTCTTT. Translating gives CASSEAGNTEAFF.

Concerning this clone itself: One end of the junction varies from germline; a read error may be responsible. The genes are TRBV2 and TRBJ1-6, with 7 bases lining up with TRBD1. The CDR3 covers 14 residues. In germline, CDR1 is SNHLY, CDR2 FYNNEI. The CDR3 sequence is CVSSPGGARSPLHF. The CDR3 coding sequence is TGTGTCAGCAGTCCAGGGGGGGCACGATCACCCCTCCACTTT. The variable domain in full, completed from reference TRBV2 and TRBJ1-6, reads EPEVTQTPSHQVTQMGQEVILRCVPISNHLYFYWYRQILGQKVEFLVSFYNNEISEKSEIFDDQFSVERPDGSNFTLKIRSTKLEDSAMYFCVSSPGGARSPLHFGNGTRLTVT.

This clone was observed a handful of times. The chain combines TRBV7-3 with TRBJ2-5; TRBD1 might be the D (5 bases). V was cut by 3 bases and J by 7 bases, with 6 bases left in between. From germline, CDR1 is SGHTA and CDR2 FQGTGA. The CDR3 is made up of 11 amino acids. The CDR3, as DNA: TGTGCCAGCAGCTTGGGGCGGACCCAGTACTTC. Its protein is CASSLGRTQYF. The full variable domain, completed using reference TRBV7-3 and TRBJ2-5, is GAGVSQTPSNKVTEKGKYVELRCDPISGHTALYWYRQSLGQGPEFLIYFQGTGAADDSGLPNDRFFAVRPEGSVSTLKIQRTERGDSAVYLCASSLGRTQYFGPGTRLLVL.

V is TRBV5-6 and J is TRBJ2-1, with 10 bases identical to TRBD2. The CDR3 has 16 amino acids. Per germline, CDR1 SGHDT and CDR2 YYEEEE. Unmatched junction bases numbered 4, after V lost 0 bases and J lost 4 bases. CDR3 residues: CASSLGRTSGYNEQFF. The CDR3 bases are TGTGCCAGCAGCTTGGGAAGGACTAGCGGTTACAATGAGCAGTTCTTC.

The rearrangement joins TRBV9 to TRBJ2-3, with TRBD2 matching 9 bases. CDR1 and CDR2 from the germline V gene are SGDLS and YYNGEE. V was pared by 0 bases and J by 9 bases, with 11 bases of the junction left unmatched. CDR3 length: 16 amino acids. CDR3 loop: CASSVEGGGAAQTQYF. CDR3 coding DNA: TGTGCCAGCAGCGTAGAAGGCGGGGGGGCCGCCCAAACGCAGTATTTT.

V usage is TRBV7-2 and J usage is TRBJ2-5; the match to TRBD2 covers 8 bases. The V segment lost 1 base and the J segment 2 bases; nucleotides outside the gene matches: 9. This CDR3 contains 17 residues. Germline V lookup: CDR1 SGHTA, CDR2 FQGNSA. CDR3 nucleotide sequence: TGTGCCAGCAGCTTAGTGGGGCGGGGGGCTTCTCAAGAGACCCAGTACTTC. Translated, it gives CASSLVGRGASQETQYF.

This chain joins TRBV10-3 and TRBJ2-1, with 8 bases matching TRBD1. CDR3 length: 16 residues. CDR1 and CDR2 from the germline V gene are ENHRY and SYGVKD. V gave up 3 bases and J gave up 16 bases; unmatched junction bases: 20. CDR3 residues: CAISDSLAGEDRGGFF. CDR3 sequence (DNA): TGTGCCATCAGTGATTCATTGGCTGGGGAAGACAGGGGAGGTTTCTTC.

In nucleotides, the CDR3 is TGCGCCAGCAGCTTGTTTCGGGGGGCGAACACTGAAGCTTTCTTT. Translated, it gives CASSLFRGANTEAFF. The V call is TRBV5-1, the J call TRBJ1-1; D possibly corresponds to TRBD1 (6 bases). The CDR3 runs to 15 residues. V lost 1 base and J 1 base, leaving 11 bases between the germline ends. Looked up from germline, CDR1 is SGHRS and CDR2 is YFSETQ.

The chain joins TRBV11-3 to TRBJ2-3; the D is unclear. Germline V CDR1 and CDR2: SGHNT, YENEEA. CDR3 length: 15 amino acids. Trimming left V 2 bases short and J 2 bases short, with 11 bases between. Here the CDR3 DNA reads TGTGCCAGCAGCTTATCCACGATAGACACAGATACGCAGTATTTT. Amino acid sequence: CASSLSTIDTDTQYF.

This clone showed up just a few times. J is TRBJ1-4 and V is TRBV14; the D gene is possibly TRBD1 (6 bases). CDR1 is SGHDN and CDR2 is FVKESK in the germline V gene. The CDR3 has 18 amino acids. V was pared by 4 bases and J by 6 bases, with 24 bases between. CDR3 protein: CASSPSSGRGEAHEKLFF. In DNA form, the CDR3 reads TGTGCCAGCAGCCCATCCTCCGGTAGGGGGGAGGCTCATGAAAAACTGTTTTTT.

The sample holds one count of this clone. The rearrangement uses TRBV5-1 and TRBJ2-3; 13 nucleotides match TRBD2. The CDR3 loop spans 19 amino acids. CDR1 is SGHRS, CDR2 YFSETQ, per germline. Germline trimming cut 5 bases from V and 0 bases from J; bases unmatched to any gene: 12. CDR3 residues: CASRSSRTSGGPSTDTQYF. The DNA of the CDR3 is TGCGCCAGCAGATCATCACGGACTAGCGGGGGCCCTAGCACAGATACGCAGTATTTT.